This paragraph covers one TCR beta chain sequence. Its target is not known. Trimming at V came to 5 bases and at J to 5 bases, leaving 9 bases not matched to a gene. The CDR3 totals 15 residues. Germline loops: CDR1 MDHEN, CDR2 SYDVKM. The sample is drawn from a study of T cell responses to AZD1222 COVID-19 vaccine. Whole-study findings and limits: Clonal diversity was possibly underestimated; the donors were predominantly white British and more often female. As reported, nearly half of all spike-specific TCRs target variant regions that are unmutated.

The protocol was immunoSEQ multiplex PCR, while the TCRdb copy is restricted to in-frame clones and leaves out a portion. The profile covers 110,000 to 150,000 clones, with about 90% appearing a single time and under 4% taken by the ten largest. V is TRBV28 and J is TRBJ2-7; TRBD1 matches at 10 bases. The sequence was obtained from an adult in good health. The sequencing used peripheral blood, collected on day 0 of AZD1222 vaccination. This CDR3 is CASSRTRDRGNEQYF. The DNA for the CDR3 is TGTGCCAGCAGTCGAACCCGGGACAGGGGAAACGAGCAGTACTTC.